These T cell receptor beta chains were read from a single sample in a study of tumor and adjacent non-tumor tissue in lung cancer. TCRdb analysed the multiplex PCR reads with MiXCR anew, one entry per CDR3 protein. The data show 200,000 to 250,000 distinct CDR3 sequences, 60% to 85% seen once. The sequenced sample consisted of lung tumor tissue. All receptors come from a man between 60 and 75 years old with non-small cell lung cancer. Both conserved end residues are part of each CDR3. Each record gives: D gene, J gene, V gene, CDR3 protein. The D gene is left open where the match is weak.

d_gene: TRBD2
j_gene: TRBJ2-5
v_gene: TRBV11-3
CDR3aa: CASNLGVRGEETQYF

d_gene: -
j_gene: TRBJ1-6
v_gene: TRBV6-7
CDR3aa: CASSWGALREVGPPSDSPLHF

d_gene: -
j_gene: TRBJ1-6
v_gene: TRBV6-5
CDR3aa: CASSYGGGQTNSPLPF

d_gene: -
j_gene: TRBJ2-2
v_gene: TRBV12-3/TRBV12-4
CDR3aa: CASSYGITRELFF

d_gene: TRBD2
j_gene: TRBJ2-1
v_gene: TRBV20-1
CDR3aa: CSARALAGRLNEQFF

d_gene: -
j_gene: TRBJ2-1
v_gene: TRBV14
CDR3aa: CAISQDTRPRPYDEQFF

d_gene: -
j_gene: TRBJ1-2
v_gene: TRBV12-3/TRBV12-4
CDR3aa: CASSSTTNYGYTF

d_gene: -
j_gene: TRBJ2-7
v_gene: TRBV29-1
CDR3aa: CSGRDVGHEQYF

d_gene: -
j_gene: TRBJ1-2
v_gene: TRBV5-1
CDR3aa: CASSLAWQGGSYGYTF

d_gene: -
j_gene: TRBJ2-7
v_gene: TRBV6-5
CDR3aa: CASGNGGVTRYEHYF

d_gene: -
j_gene: TRBJ2-3
v_gene: TRBV4-3
CDR3aa: CASSPSWPGPNTQYF

d_gene: TRBD1
j_gene: TRBJ2-7
v_gene: TRBV5-1
CDR3aa: CASSSGTGIYEQYF

d_gene: TRBD1
j_gene: TRBJ2-2
v_gene: TRBV11-3
CDR3aa: CAKSPRQGVTGELFF

d_gene: -
j_gene: TRBJ2-2
v_gene: TRBV6-5
CDR3aa: CASTANTGDLFF